The 7 T cell receptor beta chains below were found in one sample sequenced in a study of shared clonotypes between healthy human individuals. Method: immunoSEQ multiplex PCR; TCRdb's copy keeps in-frame clones and lacks some. The profile covers approximately 740,000 clones, with approximately 92% appearing a single time and more than 20% taken by the ten largest. Only CD45RO-negative cells positively selected for CCR7 counted as naive CD8 cells, so terminally differentiated effector memory CD45RA+ cells were excluded. The sequenced sample was naive CD8+ T cells sorted from blood. The receptors were sampled from a man under 40 in good health.

This clone was counted a single time. The chain couples TRBV2 to TRBJ2-1, with TRBD1 matching 7 bases. There are 14 residues in the CDR3. V shed 5 bases and J 7 bases; nucleotides not matched to a gene: 8. CDR1 and CDR2 (germline): SNHLY, FYNNEI. This CDR3 reads CASSSRQGINEQFF. The CDR3 region has the DNA TGTGCCAGCAGTTCCCGACAGGGAATTAATGAGCAGTTCTTC.

V and J are TRBV9 and TRBJ1-2; TRBD1 aligns across 8 bases. CDR1 SGDLS and CDR2 YYNGEE come from the germline V gene. The CDR3 extends over 15 amino acids. Trimming at V came to 3 bases and at J to 8 bases, leaving 12 bases not matched to a gene. For the CDR3, the DNA is TGTGCCAGCAGCGCGGGGACAGGCTTTCCCGTGGGCTACACCTTC. This codes for CASSAGTGFPVGYTF.

The gene calls are TRBV6-1 and TRBJ1-4; D call uncertain. The CDR3 spans 15 residues. Germline V gene sequence: CDR1 MNHNS, CDR2 SASEGT. The germline V and J ends were trimmed by 5 bases and 4 bases, with 14 bases remaining between them. The CDR3 bases are TGTGCCAGCAGTCGAAGAAGGCCGAATAATGAAAAACTGTTTTTT. The encoded protein is CASSRRRPNNEKLFF.

The chain couples TRBV6-6 to TRBJ1-1; TRBD1 matches 8 bases. In germline, CDR1 is MNHNY, CDR2 SVGAGI (reference sequence). The V gene end was trimmed by 2 bases and the J gene end by 5 bases; junction bases not matched to a gene: 7. The CDR3 has 15 residues. CDR3 amino acids: CASSYPRTGRTEAFF. The CDR3 bases are TGTGCCAGCAGTTACCCGCGGACAGGGCGGACTGAAGCTTTCTTT.

The table lists this clone with a count of one. The rearrangement links TRBV7-9 to TRBJ2-1; 8 bases are a match to TRBD1. Trimming took 4 bases from V and 1 from J; bases not matched to a gene: 9. Per the germline V gene, CDR1 is SEHNR and CDR2 is FQNEAQ (reference sequence). The CDR3 spans 17 residues. The CDR3 protein is CASSSGQGPLSYNEQFF. The CDR3 bases are TGTGCCAGCAGCTCCGGACAGGGACCACTATCCTACAATGAGCAGTTCTTC.

The rearrangement uses TRBV18 and TRBJ2-1, with D maybe TRBD1 (6 bases). In germline, CDR1 is KGHSH, CDR2 LQKENI. Between the trimmed V and J ends, which lost 0 bases and 12 bases, there was a span of 18 bases. This CDR3 region has 15 residues. The DNA for the CDR3 is TGTGCCAGCTCACCACCGGTCCAGGGGTGGGATGGGCAGTTCTTC. It codes for CASSPPVQGWDGQFF.

This chain uses TRBV7-3 with TRBJ2-7, with 9 bases matching TRBD1. The V and J ends lost 5 bases and 5 bases, in that order; junction bases with no gene match: 7. The CDR3 is made up of 14 amino acids. Germline V gene lookup returns CDR1 SGHTA and CDR2 FQGTGA. The DNA for the CDR3 is TGTGCCAGCAGCATGACGGGACAGGGCAACGAGCAGTACTTC. This gives the protein CASSMTGQGNEQYF.